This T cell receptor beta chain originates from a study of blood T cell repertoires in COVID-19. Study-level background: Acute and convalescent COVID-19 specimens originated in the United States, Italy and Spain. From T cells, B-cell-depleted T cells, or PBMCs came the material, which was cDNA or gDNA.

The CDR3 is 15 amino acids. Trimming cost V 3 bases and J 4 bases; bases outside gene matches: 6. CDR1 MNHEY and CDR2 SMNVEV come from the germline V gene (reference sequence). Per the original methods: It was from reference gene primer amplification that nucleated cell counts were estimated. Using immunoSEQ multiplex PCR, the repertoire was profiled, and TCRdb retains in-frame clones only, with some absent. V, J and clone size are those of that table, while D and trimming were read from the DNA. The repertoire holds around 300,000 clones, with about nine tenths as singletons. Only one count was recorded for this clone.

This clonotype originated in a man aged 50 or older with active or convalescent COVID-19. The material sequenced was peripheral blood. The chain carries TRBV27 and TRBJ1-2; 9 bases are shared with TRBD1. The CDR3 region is CASSLGQGGSYGYTF. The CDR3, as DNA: TGTGCCAGCAGTTTGGGACAGGGTGGTAGCTATGGCTACACCTTC.